A single sample is the source of the 18 T cell receptor beta chains below, sequenced in a study of glioma-infiltrating T cells. The iRepertoire nested amplicon-rescue multiplex PCR amplified TCR alpha and beta CDR3s from RNA. TCRdb analysed the multiplex PCR reads with MiXCR anew, one entry per CDR3 protein. Altogether approximately 110,000 distinct CDR3 sequences are present, less than 30% being singletons, with the ten largest covering 35%. Sequencing used glioma tissue, nonneoplastic brain tissue, or PBMCs (not recorded which). The source of these receptors is a human donor with low-grade glioma or glioblastoma, undergoing nonglioma brain surgery, or in good health (not recorded which).

This clonotype has a count of ten or more. The chain recombines TRBV4-1 with TRBJ2-3; D remains ambiguous. The CDR3 runs 15 residues. The germline V gene has CDR1 MGHRA and CDR2 YSYEKL. Deletions cut 0 bases from V and 5 bases from J, with 12 bases between. The CDR3 sequence is CASSQDRAIGDTQYF. The CDR3 DNA reads TGCGCCAGCAGCCAAGATAGAGCAATTGGAGATACGCAGTATTTT.

This clonotype was observed at least ten times. The chain carries TRBV29-1 and TRBJ2-3, with 9 nucleotides matching TRBD2. Germline V gene data show CDR1 as SQVTM and CDR2 as ANQGSEA. V gave up 6 bases and J gave up 5 bases; unmatched junction bases: 12. The CDR3 consists of 15 residues. CDR3 loop: CSVLPLAGAKDTQYF. Written as DNA, the CDR3 is TGCAGCGTCCTACCATTAGCGGGAGCAAAAGATACGCAGTATTTT.

There are many counts of this clonotype. The chain combines TRBV7-9 with TRBJ2-3; 7 bases match TRBD2. The CDR3 has 17 residues. Trimming at V came to 0 bases and at J to 2 bases, leaving 8 bases not matched to a gene. CDR1 and CDR2 from the germline V gene are SEHNR and FQNEAQ (reference sequence). CDR3 residues: CASSLARLAELTDTQYF. The CDR3 DNA sequence: TGTGCCAGCAGCTTAGCGCGGCTAGCGGAACTCACAGATACGCAGTATTTT.

This clonotype was counted ten times or more. This chain connects TRBV20-1 to TRBJ2-7, with D perhaps TRBD2 (5 bases). Germline CDR1 and CDR2: DFQATT and SNEGSKA (reference sequence). The CDR3 is 11 residues long. With 4 bases removed from V and 3 bases from J, the gap between germline ends came to 7 bases. CDR3 amino acids: CSATRDYEQYF. CDR3 in DNA: TGCAGTGCTACCCGGGACTACGAGCAGTACTTC.

As to this clonotype: This may stem from a read error, because a much larger clone lies one nucleotide away. V and J are TRBV18 and TRBJ1-1; perhaps TRBD1 as D (5 bases). Germline V gene lookup returns CDR1 KGHSH and CDR2 LQKENI. Between the trimmed V and J ends, which lost 2 bases and 2 bases, there was a span of 15 bases. This CDR3 contains 16 residues. CDR3 amino acids: CASSPVKRGYNTEAFF. The CDR3 nucleotides read TGTGCCAGCTCACCAGTGAAAAGGGGATATAACACTGAAGCTTTCTTT.

This clonotype has ten or more counts. This chain links TRBV19 with TRBJ1-4, with TRBD1 as a possible D gene (5 bases). CDR3 length: 15 amino acids. Germline V gene sequence: CDR1 LNHDA, CDR2 SQIVND (reference sequence). The V and J ends lost 5 bases and 0 bases respectively, with 10 bases between them. This CDR3 is CASSPGTATNEKLFF. CDR3 sequence (DNA): TGTGCCAGTAGTCCCGGGACGGCAACTAATGAAAAACTGTTTTTT.

This clonotype was seen at least ten times. The chain recombines TRBV7-9 with TRBJ1-1, with D perhaps TRBD1 (5 bases). Trimming cost V 7 bases and J 7 bases, with 10 bases left between them. CDR1 SEHNR and CDR2 FQNEAQ come from the germline V gene (reference sequence). The CDR3 covers 11 residues. The CDR3 sequence is CASTPGGEAFF. The CDR3 DNA is TGTGCCAGCACCCCCGGGGGTGAAGCTTTCTTT.

About this clonotype: The junction departs from the called germline gene at one end, perhaps through a read error. The CDR3 sequence is CSAKSRTGKKEQYF. The CDR3 bases are TGCAGTGCGAAATCCAGGACAGGAAAAAAGGAGCAGTACTTT. This chain joins TRBV20-1 and TRBJ2-7; 7 bases fit TRBD1. The length of the CDR3 is 14 residues. Germline lookup yields CDR1 DFQATT and CDR2 SNEGSKA (reference sequence).

This clonotype was seen repeatedly, ten times or more. The rearrangement links TRBV2 to TRBJ1-5, with D unresolved. The germline V gene encodes CDR1 SNHLY and CDR2 FYNNEI. V was clipped by 3 bases and J by 0 bases, with 9 bases between them. There are 15 residues in the CDR3. The CDR3 DNA reads TGTGCCAGCAGTGAGGCAGGCTATAGCAATCAGCCCCAGCATTTT. It yields the protein CASSEAGYSNQPQHF.

This clonotype was found many times. The rearrangement uses TRBV6-2 or TRBV6-3 and TRBJ1-4, with D perhaps TRBD1 (5 bases). The CDR3 consists of 16 residues. In germline, CDR1 is MNHEY, CDR2 SVGEGT. V gave up 0 bases and J gave up 8 bases, with 16 bases separating them. The CDR3 sequence: CASSYSTERKDEKLFF. The DNA for the CDR3 is TGTGCCAGCAGTTACTCGACAGAAAGAAAAGACGAAAAACTGTTTTTT.

This clonotype was picked up many times. The rearrangement uses TRBV6-2 or TRBV6-3 and TRBJ2-1, with 12 bases matching TRBD1. Germline CDR1 and CDR2: MNHEY and SVGEGT. The CDR3 spans 17 residues. V lost 2 bases, J lost 4 bases, and 6 bases stayed unmatched. CDR3 nucleotide sequence: TGTGCCAGCAGTTACCCCCAGGGACAGGGGGCTTACAATGAGCAGTTCTTC. Amino acids: CASSYPQGQGAYNEQFF.

This chain uses TRBV6-2 or TRBV6-3 with TRBJ1-5; D is uncertain. The germline V gene has CDR1 MNHEY and CDR2 SVGEGT. This CDR3 contains 14 residues. V was pared by 2 bases and J by 2 bases, with 7 bases between. The CDR3 here is CASSYRVGNQPQHF. The CDR3 DNA reads TGTGCCAGCAGTTACAGGGTGGGCAATCAGCCCCAGCATTTT.

This clonotype was found many times. This chain joins TRBV18 and TRBJ2-1, with D perhaps matching TRBD1 (5 bases). The CDR3 totals 16 residues. The germline V gene encodes CDR1 KGHSH and CDR2 LQKENI. V dropped 0 bases and J dropped 4 bases, with 13 bases sitting between them. CDR3 coding DNA: TGTGCCAGCTCACCACCGGGGAACAGGCAATACAATGAGCAGTTCTTC. It translates to CASSPPGNRQYNEQFF. The variable domain in full, with the rest retrieved from reference TRBV18 and TRBJ2-1, is NAGVMQNPRHLVRRRGQEARLRCSPMKGHSHVYWYRQLPEEGLKFMVYLQKENIIDESGMPKERFSAEFPKEGPSILRIQQVVRGDSAAYFCASSPPGNRQYNEQFFGPGTRLTVL.

This clonotype was seen many times. The chain has TRBV29-1 and TRBJ2-1; 9 bases are a match to TRBD1. The CDR3 is made up of 13 amino acids. Trimming at V came to 4 bases and at J to 8 bases, leaving 6 bases not matched to a gene. CDR1 and CDR2 (germline): SQVTM, ANQGSEA. CDR3 DNA: TGCAGCGTTGTCGGGGACAGGGTCGATGAGCAGTTCTTC. It translates to CSVVGDRVDEQFF.

This clonotype came up many times. The chain uses TRBV7-9 and TRBJ2-7; 11 bases are a match to TRBD1. The ends lost 4 bases at V and 0 bases at J; junction bases unmatched: 8. The CDR3 extends over 17 amino acids. CDR1 and CDR2 from the germline V gene are SEHNR and FQNEAQ (reference sequence). CDR3 coding DNA: TGTGCCAGCAGCTACTTCTCCGGGACAGGGGGCTCCTACGAGCAGTACTTC. Protein sequence: CASSYFSGTGGSYEQYF.

Of note for this clonotype: This may come from a read error, since a much larger clone is one base off. The chain couples TRBV7-3 to TRBJ1-5; D ambiguous. The CDR3 loop spans 13 amino acids. Germline lookup yields CDR1 SGHTA and CDR2 FQGTGA. The CDR3 reads CASRLSSSQPQHF. DNA of the CDR3: TGTGCCAGCAGATTAAGTTCGAGTCAGCCCCAGCATTTT.

There are many counts of this clonotype. The chain employs TRBV10-1 and TRBJ2-2; D gene ambiguous. The CDR3 has 15 residues. Per the germline V gene, CDR1 is WNHNN and CDR2 is SYGVQD (reference sequence). V was pared by 2 bases and J by 5 bases, with 12 bases between. The CDR3 is CASSEANPSTGELFF. CDR3 bases: TGCGCCAGCAGTGAGGCCAATCCCTCTACCGGGGAGCTGTTTTTT.

This clonotype appeared a few times. The CDR3 nucleotides are TGTGCCAGCAGCTATAAGGGGTTGGACACTGAAGCTTTCTTT. Protein sequence: CASSYKGLDTEAFF. This chain joins TRBV7-3 and TRBJ1-1; D perhaps matches TRBD1 (5 bases). V shed 4 bases and J shed 3 bases, with 12 bases lying between them. The CDR3 is 14 residues long. Germline assignment: CDR1 SGHTA and CDR2 FQGTGA.